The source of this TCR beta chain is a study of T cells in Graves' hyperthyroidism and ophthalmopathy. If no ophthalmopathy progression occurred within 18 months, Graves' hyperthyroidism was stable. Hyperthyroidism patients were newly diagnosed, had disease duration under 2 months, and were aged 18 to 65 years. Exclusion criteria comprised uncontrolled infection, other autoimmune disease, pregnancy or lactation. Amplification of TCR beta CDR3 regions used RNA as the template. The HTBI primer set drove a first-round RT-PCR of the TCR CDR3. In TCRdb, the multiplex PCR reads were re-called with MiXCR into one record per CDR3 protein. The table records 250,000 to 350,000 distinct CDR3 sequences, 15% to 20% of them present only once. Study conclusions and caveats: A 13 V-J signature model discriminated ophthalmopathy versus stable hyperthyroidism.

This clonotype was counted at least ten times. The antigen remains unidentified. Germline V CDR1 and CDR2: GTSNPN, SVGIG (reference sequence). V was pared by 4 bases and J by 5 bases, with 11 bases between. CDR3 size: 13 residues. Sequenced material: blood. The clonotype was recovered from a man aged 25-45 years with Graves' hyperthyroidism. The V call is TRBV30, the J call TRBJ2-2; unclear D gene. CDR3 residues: CAWNLQGTGELFF. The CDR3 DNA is TGTGCCTGGAACCTCCAAGGGACCGGGGAGCTGTTTTTT. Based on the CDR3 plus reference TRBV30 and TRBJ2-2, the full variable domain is SQTIHQWPATLVQPVGSPLSLECTVEGTSNPNLYWYRQAAGRGLQLLFYSVGIGQISSEVPQNLSASRPQDRQFILSSKKLLLSDSGFYLCAWNLQGTGELFFGEGSRLTVL.